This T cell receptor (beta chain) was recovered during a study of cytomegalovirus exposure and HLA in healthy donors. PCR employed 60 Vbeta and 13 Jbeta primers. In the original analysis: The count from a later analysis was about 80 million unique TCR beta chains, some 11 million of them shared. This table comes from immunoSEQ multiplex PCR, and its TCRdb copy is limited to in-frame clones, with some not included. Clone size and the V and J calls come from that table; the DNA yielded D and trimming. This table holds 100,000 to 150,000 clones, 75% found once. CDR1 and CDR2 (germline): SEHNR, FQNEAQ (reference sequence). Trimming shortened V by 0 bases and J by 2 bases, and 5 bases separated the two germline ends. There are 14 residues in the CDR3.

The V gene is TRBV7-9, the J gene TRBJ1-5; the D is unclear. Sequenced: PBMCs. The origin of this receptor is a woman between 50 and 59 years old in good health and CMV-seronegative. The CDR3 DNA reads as TGTGCCAGCAGCTTAGCCGGGGGCAATCAGCCCCAGCATTTT. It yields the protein CASSLAGGNQPQHF.